The 5 T cell receptor beta chains below were found in one sample sequenced in a study of shared clonotypes between healthy human individuals. Clones were sequenced by immunoSEQ multiplex PCR, and TCRdb holds only the in-frame ones, with some missing. This sample yields about 2 million clones, of which about 94% are seen a single time; roughly 1% belongs to the top ten. Naive CD8 populations comprised CD45RO-negative cells positively selected for CCR7, excluding terminally differentiated effector memory CD45RA+ cells. Sequenced input: naive CD8+ T cells sorted from blood. These receptor sequences come from a young man in good health.

The chain employs TRBV9 and TRBJ2-3, with a possible D match to TRBD2 (5 bases). V was trimmed by 7 bases and J by 0 bases, leaving 18 bases between them. The length of the CDR3 is 16 residues. In germline, CDR1 is SGDLS, CDR2 YYNGEE. The CDR3 DNA reads as TGTGCCAGCTTCCCATGGAGGAGCACTAGCACAGATACGCAGTATTTT. Protein: CASFPWRSTSTDTQYF.

The chain uses TRBV13 and TRBJ1-2; tentative D call: TRBD1 (6 bases). Trimming cost V 4 bases and J 5 bases, with 8 bases left between them. Germline V CDR1 and CDR2: PRHDT, FYEKMQ (reference sequence). The CDR3 extends over 12 amino acids. CDR3 region: CASSSTGYGYTF. For the CDR3, the DNA is TGTGCCAGCAGCTCGACAGGTTATGGCTACACCTTC. The full variable domain, in which reference TRBV13 and TRBJ1-2 provide the parts outside the CDR3, is AAGVIQSPRHLIKEKRETATLKCYPIPRHDTVYWYQQGPGQDPQFLISFYEKMQSDKGSIPDRFSAQQFSDYHSELNMSSLELGDSALYFCASSSTGYGYTFGSGTRLTVV.

The chain couples TRBV9 to TRBJ1-4; D is undetermined. V dropped 0 bases and J dropped 8 bases, with 14 bases sitting between them. This CDR3 comprises 15 residues. From germline, CDR1 is SGDLS and CDR2 YYNGEE. The CDR3 DNA is TGTGCCAGCAGCGTAGCAGCGGGGTTTGAAGAAAAACTGTTTTTT. It specifies CASSVAAGFEEKLFF.

The chain carries TRBV10-3 and TRBJ2-1; 7 bases match TRBD2. CDR3 length equals 16 residues. Germline-derived CDR1 and CDR2 are ENHRY and SYGVKD. Trimming cost V 0 bases and J 2 bases; bases outside gene matches: 4. CDR3 nucleotides: TGTGCCATCAGTGAGTCGGGAGGGGCGACCTACAATGAGCAGTTCTTC. The encoded protein is CAISESGGATYNEQFF.

This chain joins TRBV6-5 and TRBJ2-5, with unresolved D. The length of the CDR3 is 13 residues. V lost 1 base to trimming and J lost 4 bases, with 7 bases between them. Germline V gives CDR1 MNHEY, CDR2 SVGAGI. CDR3 residues: CASSYWPGETQYF. The CDR3 nucleotides read TGTGCCAGCAGTTACTGGCCAGGAGAGACCCAGTACTTC.